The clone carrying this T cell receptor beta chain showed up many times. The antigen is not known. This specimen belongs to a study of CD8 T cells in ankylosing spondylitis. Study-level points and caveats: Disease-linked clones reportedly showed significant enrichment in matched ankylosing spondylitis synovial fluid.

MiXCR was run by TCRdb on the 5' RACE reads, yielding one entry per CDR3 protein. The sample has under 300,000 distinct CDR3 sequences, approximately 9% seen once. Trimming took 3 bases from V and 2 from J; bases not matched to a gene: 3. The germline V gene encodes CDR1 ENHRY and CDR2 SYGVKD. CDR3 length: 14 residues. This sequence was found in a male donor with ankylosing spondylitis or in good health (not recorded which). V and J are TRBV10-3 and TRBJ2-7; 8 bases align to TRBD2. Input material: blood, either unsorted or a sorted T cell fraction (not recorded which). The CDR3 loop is CAISDGGGPYEQYF. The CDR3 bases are TGTGCCATCAGTGATGGCGGGGGGCCCTACGAGCAGTACTTC.